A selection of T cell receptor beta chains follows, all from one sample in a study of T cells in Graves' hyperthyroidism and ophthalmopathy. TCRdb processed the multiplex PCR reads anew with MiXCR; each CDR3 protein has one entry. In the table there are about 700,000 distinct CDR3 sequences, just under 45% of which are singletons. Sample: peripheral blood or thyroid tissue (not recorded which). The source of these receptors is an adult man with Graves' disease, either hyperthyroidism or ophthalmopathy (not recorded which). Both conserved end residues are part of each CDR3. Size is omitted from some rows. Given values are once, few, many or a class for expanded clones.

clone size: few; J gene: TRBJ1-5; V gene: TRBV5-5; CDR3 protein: CASSLGTGAWEPQHF
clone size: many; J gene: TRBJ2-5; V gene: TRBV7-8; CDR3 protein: CASSFSASPGTQYF
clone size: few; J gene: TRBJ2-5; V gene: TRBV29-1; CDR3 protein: CSVGRETQYF
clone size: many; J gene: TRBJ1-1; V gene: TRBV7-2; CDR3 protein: CASSQDRVAFF
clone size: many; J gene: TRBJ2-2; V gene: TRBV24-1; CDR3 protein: CATSDRQGWTGELFF
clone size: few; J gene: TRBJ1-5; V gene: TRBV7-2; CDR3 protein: CASSQEVGAAQPQHF
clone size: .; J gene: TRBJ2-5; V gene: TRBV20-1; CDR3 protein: CSARAIGEGETQYF
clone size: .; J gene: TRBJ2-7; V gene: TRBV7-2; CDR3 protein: CASSDWTANSYEQYF
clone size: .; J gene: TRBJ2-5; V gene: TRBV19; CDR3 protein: CATSDRGRQETQYF
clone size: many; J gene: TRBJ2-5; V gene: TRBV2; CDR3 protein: CASSGTSGGAETQYF
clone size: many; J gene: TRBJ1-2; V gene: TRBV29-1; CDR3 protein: CSNSRGRDGYTF
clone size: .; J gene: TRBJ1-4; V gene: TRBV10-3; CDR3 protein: CAISDTPTNEKLFF
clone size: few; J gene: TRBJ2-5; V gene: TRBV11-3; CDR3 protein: CASSSRDRGRETQYF
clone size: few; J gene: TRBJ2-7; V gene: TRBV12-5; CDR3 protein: CASGPLGEQYF
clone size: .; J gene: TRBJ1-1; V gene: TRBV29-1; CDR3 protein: CSVNWRANTEAFF
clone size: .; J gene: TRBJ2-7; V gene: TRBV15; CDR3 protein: CATSREGLAGGYEQYF
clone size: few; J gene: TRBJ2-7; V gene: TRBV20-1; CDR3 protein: CSASFRDRDGREQYF
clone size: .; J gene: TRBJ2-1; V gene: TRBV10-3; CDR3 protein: CASSELRTGNEQFF
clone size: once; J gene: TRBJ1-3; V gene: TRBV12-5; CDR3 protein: CASGETGYSGNTIYF
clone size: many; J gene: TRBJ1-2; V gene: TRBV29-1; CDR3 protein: CSVVTGGGYTF
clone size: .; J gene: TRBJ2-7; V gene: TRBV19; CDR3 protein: CASSTRTASSYEQYF
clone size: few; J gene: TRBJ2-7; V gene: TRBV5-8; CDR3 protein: CASSLDRTGEQYF
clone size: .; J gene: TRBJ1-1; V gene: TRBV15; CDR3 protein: CATSRGARPYPEAFF
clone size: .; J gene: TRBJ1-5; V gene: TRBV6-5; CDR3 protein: CASRAGQVRIQPQHF
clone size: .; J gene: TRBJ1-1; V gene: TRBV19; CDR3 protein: CASSLTHGGDRAFF
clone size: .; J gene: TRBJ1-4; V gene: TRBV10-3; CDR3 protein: CAISEEDKYEKLFF
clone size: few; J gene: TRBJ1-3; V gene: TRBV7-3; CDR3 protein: CASSPPIGGIGGNTIYF
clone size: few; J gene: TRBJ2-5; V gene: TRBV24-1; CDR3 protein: CATSDPGQEQPQYF